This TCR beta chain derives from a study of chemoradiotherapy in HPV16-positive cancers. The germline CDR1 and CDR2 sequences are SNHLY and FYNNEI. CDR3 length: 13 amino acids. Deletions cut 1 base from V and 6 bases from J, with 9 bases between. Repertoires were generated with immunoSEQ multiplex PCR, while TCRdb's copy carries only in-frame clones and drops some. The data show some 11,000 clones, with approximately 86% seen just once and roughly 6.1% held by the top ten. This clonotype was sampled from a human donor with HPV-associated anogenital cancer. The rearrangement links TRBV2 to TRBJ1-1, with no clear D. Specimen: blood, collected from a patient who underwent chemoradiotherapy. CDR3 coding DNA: TGTGCCAGCAGTGAAGTGATGTCGGCTGAAGCTTTCTTT. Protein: CASSEVMSAEAFF.